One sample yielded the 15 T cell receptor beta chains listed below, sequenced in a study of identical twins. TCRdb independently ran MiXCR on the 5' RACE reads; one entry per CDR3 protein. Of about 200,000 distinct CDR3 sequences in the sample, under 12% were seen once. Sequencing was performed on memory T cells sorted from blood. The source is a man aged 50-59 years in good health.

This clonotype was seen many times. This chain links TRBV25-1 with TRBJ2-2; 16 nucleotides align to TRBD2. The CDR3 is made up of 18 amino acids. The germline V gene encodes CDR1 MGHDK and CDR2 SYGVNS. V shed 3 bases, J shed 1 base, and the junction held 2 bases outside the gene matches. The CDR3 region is CASSEGLAGGRNTGELFF. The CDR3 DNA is TGTGCCAGCAGTGAGGGACTAGCGGGGGGGCGGAACACCGGGGAGCTGTTTTTT.

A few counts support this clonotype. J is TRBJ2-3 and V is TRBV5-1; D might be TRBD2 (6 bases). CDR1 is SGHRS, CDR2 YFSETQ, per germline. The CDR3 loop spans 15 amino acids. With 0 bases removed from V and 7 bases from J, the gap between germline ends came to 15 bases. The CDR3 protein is CASSLAMRGLNTQYF. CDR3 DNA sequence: TGCGCCAGCAGCTTGGCCATGCGGGGTTTGAATACGCAGTATTTT. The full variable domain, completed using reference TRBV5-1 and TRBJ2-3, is KAGVTQTPRYLIKTRGQQVTLSCSPISGHRSVSWYQQTPGQGLQFLFEYFSETQRNKGNFPGRFSGRQFSNSRSEMNVSTLELGDSALYLCASSLAMRGLNTQYFGPGTRLTVL.

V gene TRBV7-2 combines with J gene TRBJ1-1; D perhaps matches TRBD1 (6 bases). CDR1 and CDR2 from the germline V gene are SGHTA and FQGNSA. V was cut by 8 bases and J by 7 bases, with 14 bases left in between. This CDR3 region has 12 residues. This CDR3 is CASLYGGIEAFF. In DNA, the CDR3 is TGTGCCAGCCTCTACGGGGGCATTGAAGCTTTCTTT. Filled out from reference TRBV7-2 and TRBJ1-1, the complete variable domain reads GAGVSQSPSNKVTEKGKDVELRCDPISGHTALYWYRQSLGQGLEFLIYFQGNSAPDKSGLPSDRFSAERTGGSVSTLTIQRTQQEDSAVYLCASLYGGIEAFFGQGTRLTVV.

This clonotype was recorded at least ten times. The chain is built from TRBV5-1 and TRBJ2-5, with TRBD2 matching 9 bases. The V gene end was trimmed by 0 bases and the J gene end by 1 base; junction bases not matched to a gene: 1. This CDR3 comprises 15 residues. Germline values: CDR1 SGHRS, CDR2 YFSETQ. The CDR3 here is CASSLGGRGQETQYF. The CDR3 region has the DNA TGCGCCAGCAGCTTGGGCGGGAGGGGCCAAGAGACCCAGTACTTC.

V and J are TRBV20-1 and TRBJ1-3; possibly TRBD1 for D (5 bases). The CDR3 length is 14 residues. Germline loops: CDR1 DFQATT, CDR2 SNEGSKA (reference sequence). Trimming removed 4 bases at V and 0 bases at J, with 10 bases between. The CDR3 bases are TGCAGTGCTATGCGGGGCCGCTCTGGAAACACCATATATTTT. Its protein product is CSAMRGRSGNTIYF.

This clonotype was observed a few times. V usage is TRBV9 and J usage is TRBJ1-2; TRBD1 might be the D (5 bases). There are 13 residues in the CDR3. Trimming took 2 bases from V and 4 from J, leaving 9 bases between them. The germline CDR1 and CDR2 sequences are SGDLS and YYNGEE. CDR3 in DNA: TGTGCCAGCAGCGTGGACACTGCCTATGGCTACACCTTC. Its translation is CASSVDTAYGYTF.

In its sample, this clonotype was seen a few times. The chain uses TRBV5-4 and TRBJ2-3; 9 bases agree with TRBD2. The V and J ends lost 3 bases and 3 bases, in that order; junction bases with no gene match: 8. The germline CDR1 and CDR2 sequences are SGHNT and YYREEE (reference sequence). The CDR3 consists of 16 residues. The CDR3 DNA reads TGTGCCAGCAGCTCTGGAGCGGGAGGTGGGACAGATACGCAGTATTTT. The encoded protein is CASSSGAGGGTDTQYF.

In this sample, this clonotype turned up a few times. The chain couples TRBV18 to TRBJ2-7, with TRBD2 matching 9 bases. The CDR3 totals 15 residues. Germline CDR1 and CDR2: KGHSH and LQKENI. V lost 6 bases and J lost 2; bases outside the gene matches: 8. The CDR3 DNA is TGTGCCAGCTCGATCCAGCGGGAGGCTACCTACGAGCAGTACTTC. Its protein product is CASSIQREATYEQYF.

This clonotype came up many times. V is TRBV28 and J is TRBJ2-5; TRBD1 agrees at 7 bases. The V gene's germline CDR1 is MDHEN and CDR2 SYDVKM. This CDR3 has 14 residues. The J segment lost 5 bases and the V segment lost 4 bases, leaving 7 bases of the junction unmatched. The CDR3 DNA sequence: TGTGCCAGCAGTTCACCGGGACAGACGGAGACCCAGTACTTC. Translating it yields CASSSPGQTETQYF. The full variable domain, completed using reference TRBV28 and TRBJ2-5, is DVKVTQSSRYLVKRTGEKVFLECVQDMDHENMFWYRQDPGLGLRLIYFSYDVKMKEKGDIPEGYSVSREKKERFSLILESASTNQTSMYLCASSSPGQTETQYFGPGTRLLVL.

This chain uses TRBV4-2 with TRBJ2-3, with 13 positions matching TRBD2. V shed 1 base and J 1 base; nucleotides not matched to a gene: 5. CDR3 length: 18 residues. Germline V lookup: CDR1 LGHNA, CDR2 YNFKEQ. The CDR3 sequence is CASSQGTSGGWGTDTQYF. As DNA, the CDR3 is TGTGCCAGCAGCCAAGGGACTAGCGGGGGTTGGGGCACAGATACGCAGTATTTT.

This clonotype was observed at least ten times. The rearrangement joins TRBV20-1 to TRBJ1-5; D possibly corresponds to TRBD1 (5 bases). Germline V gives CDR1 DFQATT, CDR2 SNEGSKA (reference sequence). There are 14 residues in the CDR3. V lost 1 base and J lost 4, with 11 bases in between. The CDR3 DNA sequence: TGCAGTGCTAGAGTGCGGGACGTTAATCAGCCCCAGCATTTT. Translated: CSARVRDVNQPQHF.

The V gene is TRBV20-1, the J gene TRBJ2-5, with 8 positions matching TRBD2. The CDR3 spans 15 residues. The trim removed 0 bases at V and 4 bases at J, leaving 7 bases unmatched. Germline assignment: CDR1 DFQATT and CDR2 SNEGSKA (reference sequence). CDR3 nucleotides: TGCAGTGCTAGAGATATTAGCGGGAAGTTAGAGACCCAGTACTTC. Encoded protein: CSARDISGKLETQYF.

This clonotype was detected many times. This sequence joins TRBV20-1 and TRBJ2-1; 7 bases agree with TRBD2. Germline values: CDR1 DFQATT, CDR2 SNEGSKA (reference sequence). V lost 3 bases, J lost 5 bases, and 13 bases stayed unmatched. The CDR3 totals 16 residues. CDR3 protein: CSASSRGFPLNNEQFF. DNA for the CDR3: TGCAGTGCTAGTTCGCGGGGGTTTCCTCTCAACAATGAGCAGTTCTTC.

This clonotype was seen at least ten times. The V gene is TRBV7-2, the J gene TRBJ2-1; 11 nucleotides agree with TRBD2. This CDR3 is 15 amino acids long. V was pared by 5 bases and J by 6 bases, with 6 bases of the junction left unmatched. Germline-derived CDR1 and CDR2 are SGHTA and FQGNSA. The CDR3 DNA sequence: TGTGCCAGCAGCGCAACTAGCGGGAGTCTCAATGAGCAGTTCTTC. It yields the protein CASSATSGSLNEQFF.

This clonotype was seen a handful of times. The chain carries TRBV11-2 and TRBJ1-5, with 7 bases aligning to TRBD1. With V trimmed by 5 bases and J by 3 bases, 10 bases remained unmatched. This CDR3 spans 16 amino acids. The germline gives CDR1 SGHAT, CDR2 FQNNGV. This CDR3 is CASSPKGGQNNQPQHF. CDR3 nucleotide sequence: TGTGCCAGCAGCCCCAAGGGGGGACAGAACAATCAGCCCCAGCATTTT.